This T cell receptor gamma chain was sequenced for a study of gamma delta lymphoproliferative disorders and STAT genes. Overall study context: At least 50 ng of genomic DNA went into each LymphoTrack Dx TCRG Assay library. Delta-chain libraries followed the EuroClonality-NGS standard operating procedure. Study-level points and caveats: Leukemic cells skewed toward terminal effectors, unlike likely varied control T cells.

Sequencing used genomic DNA taken from PBMCs of patients and controls. This clone was recorded a few times. Its antigen is not identified. A far larger clone lies a single base away; this is likely a read error. The limits of the CDR3 on the DNA are not certain, so only TCRdb's listed CDR3 is given. The CDR3 length equals 18 residues, ends included. TCRdb re-called the multiplex PCR reads with CATT. The repertoire holds about 1,500 gamma-chain clones, with 9.9% as singletons. Sequences were obtained from blood. This receptor was taken from a human donor in good health. The J gene has no call, while the V gene is TRGV11. TRGV11 falls under the ORF class, with uncertain function. CDR3 residues: CTTVPAGLGTYAVCKKLF.